The clone carrying this T cell receptor beta chain was detected a few times. With 60 Vbeta and 13 Jbeta primers, the PCR was carried out. Profiled with immunoSEQ multiplex PCR; TCRdb holds only in-frame clones, not every one. The repertoire includes more than 85,000 clones, nearly 15% of them detected once, and 0.83% sits in the top ten. Among the donors, all were healthy bone marrow donors. This sample was taken from a study of cytomegalovirus exposure and HLA in healthy donors. The CDR3 contains 16 residues. V dropped 0 bases and J dropped 6 bases, with 18 bases sitting between them. Germline CDR1 is GTSNPN and CDR2 is SVGIG (reference sequence).

The sequenced sample consisted of PBMCs. The origin of this receptor is a female donor in good health and CMV-seronegative. The chain joins TRBV30 to TRBJ1-5; D possibly corresponds to TRBD1 (5 bases). CDR3 region: CAWSVRLGPSRQPQHF. The DNA for the CDR3 is TGTGCCTGGAGTGTACGGTTGGGGCCGAGCCGTCAGCCCCAGCATTTT.